Many counts were recorded for the clone carrying this TCR beta chain. No antigen is known for it. The library put unique molecular identifiers onto individual cDNA molecules. Per the original methods: Samples contained a median of 95,638 TCRs, with a range of roughly 20,000 to 700,000. From the RACE reads, TCRdb called clonotypes with MiXCR, one entry per CDR3 protein. TCRdb, not the authors, supplied the V and J calls. The table lists nearly 350,000 distinct CDR3 sequences, under 8% of them singletons, with about 8% in the top ten. The sample is drawn from a study of human T cells and chemical hapten exposure. Broader study findings: Compared with pre-sensitization or healthy control sets, expanded TCRs clustered more.

Indicated time point: patch test 1, 2 weeks after DPC sensitization. The treatment here: therapeutic diphenylcyclopropenone sensitization with weekly scalp DPC. The CDR3 has 15 residues. Germline assignment: CDR1 SNHLY and CDR2 FYNNEI. The trim removed 5 bases at V and 1 base at J, leaving 4 bases unmatched. The sample in question was whole blood, obtained in connection with sensitization to the hapten diphenylcyclopropenone (DPC). This sequence was found in a woman aged 18 to 35 with alopecia areata. Some clones in this sample may be carry-over from other donors' samples. The chain employs TRBV2 and TRBJ2-3; 9 bases fit TRBD2. CDR3 sequence: CASSTQRGGTDTQYF. Here the CDR3 DNA reads TGTGCCAGCAGTACCCAGCGGGGGGGCACAGATACGCAGTATTTT.